The source of this T cell receptor beta chain is a study of cytomegalovirus exposure and HLA in healthy donors. Regarding the study as a whole: A later analysis found TCR association rates differed by HLA locus, highest for DRB1 and lowest for HLA-C. Looking again later, the authors saw that most CMV-associated TCR beta chains seemed HLA-restricted.

On this clone: Its antigen is unidentified.

13 Jbeta primers and 60 Vbeta primers were used for the PCR. Original analysis: A follow-up analysis tallied 65 million to 80 million unique TCR beta chains, some 11 million shared. The method was immunoSEQ multiplex PCR; TCRdb's version includes in-frame clones alone and lacks a portion of them. V and J calls and clone size are given by that table; D and trimming were obtained from the DNA. In all, the sample yields roughly 190,000 clones. Sequencing was carried out using PBMCs. The receptor's source is a woman in her late teens or twenties in good health and CMV-seropositive.

The CDR3 coding sequence is TGCGCCAGCAGCCAAGGGGACCATTCTCGGGAGCAGTACTTC. Protein product: CASSQGDHSREQYF. This chain links TRBV4-1 with TRBJ2-5; tentative D call: TRBD2 (6 bases). The CDR3 totals 14 residues. The V and J ends lost 1 base and 11 bases respectively, with 17 bases between them. Germline CDR1 and CDR2: MGHRA and YSYEKL.